This TCR beta chain appears in the sequencing data of a study of CXCR3-negative and CXCR3-positive naive CD8 T cells. Libraries of TRB cDNA were made by 5' RACE and carried UMIs. TCRdb re-called the 5' RACE reads; every CDR3 protein appears as one record, without DNA. The ten most abundant clones cover about 0.3% of a sample with about 130,000 distinct CDR3 sequences. CD45RO-CCR7+CD27+CD95- marked naive CD8+ T cells. Findings and caveats of the study: CXCR3-positive naive cells carried more hydrophobic TRB CDR3s than CXCR3-negative ones. Diversity proved comparably high across both naive subsets and much lower in memory CD8+ cells. Surface CD5 looked about the same in the naive subsets, so the authors worked out TCR strength from TRB CDR3 properties.

Comment on this clonotype: Its antigen is not known.

This receptor was identified in a human donor in good health. Some clones in this sample may be carry-over from other donors' samples. Sequences were obtained from naive CXCR3- CD8+ T cells from blood. Subset here: CD45RO-CCR7+CD27+CD95- naive CD8+ T cells lacking CXCR3 (TNR3-).

This CDR3 is CSVSQVGYEQYF. The V gene is TRBV29-1, the J gene TRBJ2-7. The CDR3 runs to 12 residues. Germline values: CDR1 SQVTM, CDR2 ANQGSEA.